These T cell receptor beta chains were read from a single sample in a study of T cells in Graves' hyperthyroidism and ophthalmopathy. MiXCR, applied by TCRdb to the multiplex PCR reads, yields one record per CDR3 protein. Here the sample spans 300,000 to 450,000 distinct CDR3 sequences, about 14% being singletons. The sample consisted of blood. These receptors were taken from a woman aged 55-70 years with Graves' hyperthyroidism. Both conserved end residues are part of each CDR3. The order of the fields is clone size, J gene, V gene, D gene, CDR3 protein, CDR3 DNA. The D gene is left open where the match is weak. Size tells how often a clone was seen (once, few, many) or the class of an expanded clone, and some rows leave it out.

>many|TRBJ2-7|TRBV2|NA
CASSDIANPAYEQYF
TGTGCCAGCAGTGACATAGCGAACCCTGCCTACGAGCAGTACTTC
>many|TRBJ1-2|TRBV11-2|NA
CASSLSAAGYTF
TGTGCCAGCAGCCTTTCGGCAGCCGGCTACACCTTC
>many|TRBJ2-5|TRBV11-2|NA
CASSLGQIQETQYF
TGTGCCAGCAGCTTAGGGCAGATACAAGAGACCCAGTACTTC
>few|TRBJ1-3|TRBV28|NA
CASSLNSPSGNTIYF
TGTGCCAGCAGTTTAAATTCCCCTTCTGGAAACACCATATATTTT
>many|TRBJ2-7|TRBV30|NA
CAWSVRFSVGQYF
TGTGCCTGGAGTGTACGATTTTCCGTCGGGCAGTACTTC
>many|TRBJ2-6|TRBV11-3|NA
CASSLAGQLTALNSGANVLTF
TGTGCCAGCAGCTTAGCGGGGCAGCTTACCGCCTTGAACTCTGGGGCCAACGTCCTGACTTTC
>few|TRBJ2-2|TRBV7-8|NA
CASSQRAVGELFF
TGTGCCAGCAGTCAAAGAGCGGTCGGGGAGCTGTTTTTT
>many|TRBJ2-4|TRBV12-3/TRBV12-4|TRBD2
CASSLVLAGGSKKNIQYF
TGTGCCAGCAGTTTAGTACTAGCGGGAGGGTCCAAAAAAAACATTCAGTACTTC
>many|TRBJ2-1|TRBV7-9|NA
CASSLIIGGTYNEQFF
TGTGCCAGCAGCTTAATAATCGGGGGAACCTACAATGAGCAGTTCTTC
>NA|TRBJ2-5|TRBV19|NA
CASSITNRPQETQYF
TGTGCCAGTAGTATTACTAACAGACCCCAAGAGACCCAGTACTTC